The 8 T cell receptor beta chains reported below all come from one sample, sequenced in a study of T cell changes during pregnancy in multiple sclerosis. TCRdb keeps only in-frame clones here, not all; method: immunoSEQ multiplex PCR. Altogether 70,000 to 95,000 clones are present, approximately 92% being singletons, with the ten largest covering 3.5% to 4.5%. Sequences were derived from peripheral blood, sampled in the first trimester of pregnancy. The receptor set was obtained from a female donor with multiple sclerosis, enrolled in a pregnancy study.

The chain couples TRBV12-5 to TRBJ2-5, with 9 positions matching TRBD2. Germline V gene lookup returns CDR1 LGHNT and CDR2 FRNRAP. This CDR3 spans 16 amino acids. V lost 1 base and J lost 3; bases outside the gene matches: 6. In DNA, the CDR3 is TGTGCTAGTGGTTTGGGGCTGGCTAGCGGGAAAGAGACCCAGTACTTC. Translation gives CASGLGLASGKETQYF.

J is TRBJ2-3 and V is TRBV11-3, with 10 bases matching TRBD2. Germline V gives CDR1 SGHNT, CDR2 YENEEA. The CDR3 loop spans 17 amino acids. Unmatched junction bases numbered 10, after V lost 5 bases and J lost 2 bases. The CDR3 nucleotides read TGTGCCAGCAGCCCCGATCGACTAGCGGGCCCCACAGATACGCAGTATTTT. Translating gives CASSPDRLAGPTDTQYF.

The CDR3 DNA reads as TGTGCCAGCAGCTTAGCGTTGGGTTTCGCGGTTTCGCAGTTCTTC. Its translation is CASSLALGFAVSQFF. The chain joins TRBV7-9 to TRBJ2-1; no firm D call. Germline lookup yields CDR1 SEHNR and CDR2 FQNEAQ (reference sequence). The V and J ends lost 0 bases and 12 bases respectively, with 18 bases between them. The length of the CDR3 is 15 residues. Variable domain in full (rest from reference TRBV7-9 and TRBJ2-1): DTGVSQNPRHKITKRGQNVTFRCDPISEHNRLYWYRQTLGQGPEFLTYFQNEAQLEKSRLLSDRFSAERPKGSFSTLEIQRTEQGDSAMYLCASSLALGFAVSQFFGPGTRLTVL.

The chain carries TRBV29-1 and TRBJ1-1; D uncertain. The CDR3 is made up of 13 amino acids. The V and J ends lost 1 base and 5 bases respectively, with 11 bases between them. The germline CDR1 and CDR2 sequences are SQVTM and ANQGSEA. The CDR3 loop is CSVEVSGWTEAFF. DNA for the CDR3: TGCAGCGTTGAAGTGAGCGGTTGGACTGAAGCTTTCTTT.

In its sample, this clone was seen once. This rearrangement joins TRBV7-9 to TRBJ1-1; D not certain. Trimming left V 3 bases short and J 7 bases short, with 9 bases between. CDR3 size: 12 residues. Germline assignment: CDR1 SEHNR and CDR2 FQNEAQ (reference sequence). CDR3 sequence reads: CASSFLSYEAFF. In DNA, the CDR3 is TGTGCCAGCAGCTTCCTTTCCTATGAAGCTTTCTTT.

V gene TRBV5-4 combines with J gene TRBJ1-5; D gene unclear. V lost 0 bases to trimming and J lost 4 bases, with 11 bases between them. Germline assignment: CDR1 SGHNT and CDR2 YYREEE (reference sequence). The CDR3 contains 15 residues. CDR3 in DNA: TGTGCCAGCAGCTTGGACCCAACATCTAATCAGCCCCAGCATTTT. It yields the protein CASSLDPTSNQPQHF.

The chain joins TRBV28 to TRBJ2-5, with a tentative D call TRBD2 (6 bases). The V gene's germline CDR1 is MDHEN and CDR2 SYDVKM. Trimming shortened V by 1 base and J by 3 bases, and 9 bases separated the two germline ends. This CDR3 region has 14 residues. This chain's CDR3 is CASSLSPGEETQYF. CDR3 nucleotide sequence: TGTGCCAGCAGTTTATCTCCGGGAGAAGAGACCCAGTACTTC.

This clone was counted between two and nine times. The chain joins TRBV27 to TRBJ1-2; D is perhaps TRBD1 (5 bases). V was pared by 6 bases and J by 8 bases, with 16 bases between. The CDR3 spans 13 residues. The germline gives CDR1 MNHEY, CDR2 SMNVEV (reference sequence). CDR3 nucleotides: TGTGCCAGCAGCAATCAGGGTTTCGGAGGCTACACCTTC. Translated, it gives CASSNQGFGGYTF.